This TCR beta chain was captured by sequencing in a study of blood T cell repertoires in COVID-19. Study summary: T cells, B-cell-depleted T cells, or PBMCs provided the cDNA or gDNA that served as material.

In the study's own analysis: Amplifying reference gene primers gave estimates of nucleated cell counts. Here immunoSEQ multiplex PCR was the method, and the copy in TCRdb shows in-frame clones only, minus some. V, J and clone size were drawn from that table, and D and trimming were deduced from the DNA. The sample has 230,000 or so clones; around 84% are singletons. The CDR3 extends over 14 amino acids. The V end lost 5 bases, the J end lost 2 bases, and 11 bases lay between the germline ends. The V gene's germline CDR1 is MNHEY and CDR2 SVGEGT. Sequencing was performed on peripheral blood. The chain is built from TRBV6-2 or TRBV6-3 and TRBJ2-3, with D maybe TRBD2 (6 bases). The receptor's source is a woman aged 35 to 49 who had recovered from COVID-19. The DNA of the CDR3 is TGTGCCAGCAGTCCCGGGGGATTCACAGATACGCAGTATTTT. Protein product: CASSPGGFTDTQYF.